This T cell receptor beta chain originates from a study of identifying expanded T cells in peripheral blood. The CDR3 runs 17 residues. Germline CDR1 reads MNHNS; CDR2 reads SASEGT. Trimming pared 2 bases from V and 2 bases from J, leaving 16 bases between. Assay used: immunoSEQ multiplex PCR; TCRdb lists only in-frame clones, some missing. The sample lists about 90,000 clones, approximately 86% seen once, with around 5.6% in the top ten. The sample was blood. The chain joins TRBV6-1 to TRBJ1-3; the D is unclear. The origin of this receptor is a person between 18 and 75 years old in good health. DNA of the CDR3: TGTGCCAGCAGTGAATTCCCGGGGTGGAAGACTGGAAACACCATATATTTT. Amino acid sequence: CASSEFPGWKTGNTIYF.